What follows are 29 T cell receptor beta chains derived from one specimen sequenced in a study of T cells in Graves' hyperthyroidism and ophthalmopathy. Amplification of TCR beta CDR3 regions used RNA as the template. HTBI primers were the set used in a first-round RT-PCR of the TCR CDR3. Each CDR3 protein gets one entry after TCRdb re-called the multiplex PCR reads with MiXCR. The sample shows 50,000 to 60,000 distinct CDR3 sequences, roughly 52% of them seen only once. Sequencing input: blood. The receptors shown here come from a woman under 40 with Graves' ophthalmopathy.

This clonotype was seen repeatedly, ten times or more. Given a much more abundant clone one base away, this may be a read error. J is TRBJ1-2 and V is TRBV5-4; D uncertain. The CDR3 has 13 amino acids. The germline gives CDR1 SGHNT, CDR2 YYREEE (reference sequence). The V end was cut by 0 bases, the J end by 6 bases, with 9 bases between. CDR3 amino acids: CASSLVRNHGYTF. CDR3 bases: TGTGCCAGCAGCTTGGTTAGAAACCATGGCTACACCTTC.

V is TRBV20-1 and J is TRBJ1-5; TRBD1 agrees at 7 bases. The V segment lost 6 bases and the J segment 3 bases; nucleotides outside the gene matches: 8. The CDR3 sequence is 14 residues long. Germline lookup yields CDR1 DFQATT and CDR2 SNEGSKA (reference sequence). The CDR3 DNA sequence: TGCAGTGCAGAAACAGGGGTCTACAATCAGCCCCAGCATTTT. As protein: CSAETGVYNQPQHF.

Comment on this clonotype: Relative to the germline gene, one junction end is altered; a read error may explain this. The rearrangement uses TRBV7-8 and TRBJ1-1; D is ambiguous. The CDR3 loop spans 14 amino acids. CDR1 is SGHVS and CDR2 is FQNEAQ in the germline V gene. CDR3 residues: CASSSRAANTEAFF. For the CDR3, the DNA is TGTGCTAGCAGCTCTCGGGCGGCGAACACTGAAGCTTTCTTT.

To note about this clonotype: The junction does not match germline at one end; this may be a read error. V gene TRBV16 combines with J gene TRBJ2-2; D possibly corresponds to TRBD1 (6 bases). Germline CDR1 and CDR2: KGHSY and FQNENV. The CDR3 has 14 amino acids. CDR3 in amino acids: CAGSPMGATGELSF. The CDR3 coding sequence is TGTGCCGGCAGCCCCATGGGGGCCACCGGGGAGCTGTCTTTT.

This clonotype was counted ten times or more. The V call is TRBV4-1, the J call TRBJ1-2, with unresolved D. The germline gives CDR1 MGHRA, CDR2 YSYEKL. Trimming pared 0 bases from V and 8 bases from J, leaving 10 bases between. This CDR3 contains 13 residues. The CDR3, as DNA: TGCGCCAGCAGCCAAGATGGGCGGCTGGGCTACACCTTC. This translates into CASSQDGRLGYTF.

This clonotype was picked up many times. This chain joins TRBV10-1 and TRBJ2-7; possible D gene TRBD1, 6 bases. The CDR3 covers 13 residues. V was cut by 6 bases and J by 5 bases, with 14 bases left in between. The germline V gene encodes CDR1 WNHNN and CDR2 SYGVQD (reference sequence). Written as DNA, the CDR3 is TGCGCCAGCAGCCGCCGGGACAACGACGAGCAGTACTTC. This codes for CASSRRDNDEQYF.

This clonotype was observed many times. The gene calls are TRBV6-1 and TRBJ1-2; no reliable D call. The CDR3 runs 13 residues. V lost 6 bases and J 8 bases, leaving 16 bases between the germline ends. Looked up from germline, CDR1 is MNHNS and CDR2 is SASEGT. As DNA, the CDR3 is TGTGCCAGCAGGATACTCGGCGAGGGCGGCTACACCTTC. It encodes CASRILGEGGYTF.

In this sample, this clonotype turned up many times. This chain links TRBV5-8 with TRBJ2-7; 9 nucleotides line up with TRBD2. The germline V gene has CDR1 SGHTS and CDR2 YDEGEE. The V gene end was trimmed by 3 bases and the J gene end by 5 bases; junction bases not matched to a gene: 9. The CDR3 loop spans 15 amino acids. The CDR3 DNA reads TGTGCCAGCAGCTCCCCCCCTAGCGGGAAAAACGAGCAGTACTTC. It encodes CASSSPPSGKNEQYF.

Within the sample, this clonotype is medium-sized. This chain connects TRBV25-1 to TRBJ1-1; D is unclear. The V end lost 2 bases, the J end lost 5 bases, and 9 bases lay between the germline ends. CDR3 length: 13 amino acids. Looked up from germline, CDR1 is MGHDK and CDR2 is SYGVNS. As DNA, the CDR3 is TGTGCCAGCAGTGAAGGGGAGAGGACTGAAGCTTTCTTT. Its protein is CASSEGERTEAFF. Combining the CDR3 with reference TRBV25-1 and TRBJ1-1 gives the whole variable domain EADIYQTPRYLVIGTGKKITLECSQTMGHDKMYWYQQDPGMELHLIHYSYGVNSTEKGDLSSESTVSRIRTEHFPLTLESARPSHTSQYLCASSEGERTEAFFGQGTRLTVV.

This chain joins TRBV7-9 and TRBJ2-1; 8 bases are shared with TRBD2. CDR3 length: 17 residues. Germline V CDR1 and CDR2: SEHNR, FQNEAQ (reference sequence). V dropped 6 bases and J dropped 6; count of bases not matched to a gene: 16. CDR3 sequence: CASSASLFSGRANEQFF. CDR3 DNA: TGTGCCAGCAGTGCTAGCCTCTTCTCCGGGAGGGCCAATGAGCAGTTCTTC.

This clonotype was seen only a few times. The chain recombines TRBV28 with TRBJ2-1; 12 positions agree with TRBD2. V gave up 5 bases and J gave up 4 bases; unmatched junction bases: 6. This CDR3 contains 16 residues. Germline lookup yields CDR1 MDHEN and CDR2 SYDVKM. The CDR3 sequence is CASSPTSGSVYNEQFF. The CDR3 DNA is TGTGCCAGCAGTCCGACTAGCGGGAGTGTTTACAATGAGCAGTTCTTC.

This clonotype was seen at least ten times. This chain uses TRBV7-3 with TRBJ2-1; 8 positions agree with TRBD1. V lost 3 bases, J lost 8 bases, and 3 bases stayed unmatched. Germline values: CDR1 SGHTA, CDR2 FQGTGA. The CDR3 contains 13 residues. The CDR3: CASSFGQGHEQFF. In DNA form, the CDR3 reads TGTGCCAGCAGCTTCGGACAGGGACATGAGCAGTTCTTC.

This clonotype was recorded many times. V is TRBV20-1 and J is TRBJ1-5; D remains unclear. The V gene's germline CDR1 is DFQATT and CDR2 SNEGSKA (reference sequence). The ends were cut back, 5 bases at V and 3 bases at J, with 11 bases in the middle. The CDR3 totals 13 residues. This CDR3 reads CSAPREVNQPQHF. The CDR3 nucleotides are TGCAGTGCTCCAAGAGAGGTCAATCAGCCCCAGCATTTT.

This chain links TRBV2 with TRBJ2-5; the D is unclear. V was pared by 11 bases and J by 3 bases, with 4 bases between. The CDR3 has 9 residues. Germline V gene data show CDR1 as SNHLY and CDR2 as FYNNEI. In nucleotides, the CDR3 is TGTGCCGGAAAAGAGACCCAGTACTTC. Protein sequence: CAGKETQYF.

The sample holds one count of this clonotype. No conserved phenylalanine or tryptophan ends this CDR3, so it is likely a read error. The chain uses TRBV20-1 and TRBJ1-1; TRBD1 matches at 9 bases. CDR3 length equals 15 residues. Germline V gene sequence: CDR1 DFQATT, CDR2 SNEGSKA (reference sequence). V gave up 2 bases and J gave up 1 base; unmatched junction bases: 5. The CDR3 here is CSARLQGQGNTEAFC. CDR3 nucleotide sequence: TGCAGTGCTAGATTGCAGGGACAGGGGAACACTGAAGCTTTCTGT.

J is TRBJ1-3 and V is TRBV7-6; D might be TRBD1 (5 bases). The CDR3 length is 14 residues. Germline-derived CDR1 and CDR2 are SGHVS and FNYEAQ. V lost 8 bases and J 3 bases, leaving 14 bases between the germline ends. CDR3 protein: CASRGEQGGNTIYF. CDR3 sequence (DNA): TGTGCCAGCCGTGGGGAGCAGGGTGGAAACACCATATATTTT. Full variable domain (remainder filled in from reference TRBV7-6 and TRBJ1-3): GAGVSQSPRYKVTKRGQDVALRCDPISGHVSLYWYRQALGQGPEFLTYFNYEAQQDKSGLPNDRFSAERPEGSISTLTIQRTEQRDSAMYRCASRGEQGGNTIYFGEGSWLTVV.

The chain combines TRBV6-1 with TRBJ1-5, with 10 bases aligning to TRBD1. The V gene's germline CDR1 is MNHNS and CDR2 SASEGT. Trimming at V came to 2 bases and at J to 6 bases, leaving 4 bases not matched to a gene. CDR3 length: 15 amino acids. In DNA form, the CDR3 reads TGTGCCAGCAGTGAAAGGGACAGGGGTAGTCAGCCCCAGCATTTT. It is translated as CASSERDRGSQPQHF.

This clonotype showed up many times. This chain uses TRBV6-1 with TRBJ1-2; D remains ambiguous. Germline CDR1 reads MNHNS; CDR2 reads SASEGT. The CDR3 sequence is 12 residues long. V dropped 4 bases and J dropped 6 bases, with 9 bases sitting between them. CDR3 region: CASSVQPDGYTF. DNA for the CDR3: TGTGCCAGCAGTGTACAGCCTGATGGCTACACCTTC.

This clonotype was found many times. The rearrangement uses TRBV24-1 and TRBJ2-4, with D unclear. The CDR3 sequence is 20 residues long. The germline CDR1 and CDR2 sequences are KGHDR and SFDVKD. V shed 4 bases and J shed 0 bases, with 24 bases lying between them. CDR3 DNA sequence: TGTGCCACCAGTGACGTTCCGGGCCGCGAGAATATACTAGCCAAAAACATTCAGTACTTC. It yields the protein CATSDVPGRENILAKNIQYF.

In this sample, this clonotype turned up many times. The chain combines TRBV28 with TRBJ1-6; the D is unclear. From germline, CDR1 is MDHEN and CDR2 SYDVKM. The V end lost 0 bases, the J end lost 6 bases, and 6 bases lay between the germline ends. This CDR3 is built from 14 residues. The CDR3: CASSLWQRNSPLHF. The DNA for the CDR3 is TGTGCCAGCAGTTTATGGCAGCGTAATTCACCCCTCCACTTT. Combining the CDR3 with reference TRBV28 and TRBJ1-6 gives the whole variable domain DVKVTQSSRYLVKRTGEKVFLECVQDMDHENMFWYRQDPGLGLRLIYFSYDVKMKEKGDIPEGYSVSREKKERFSLILESASTNQTSMYLCASSLWQRNSPLHFGNGTRLTVT.

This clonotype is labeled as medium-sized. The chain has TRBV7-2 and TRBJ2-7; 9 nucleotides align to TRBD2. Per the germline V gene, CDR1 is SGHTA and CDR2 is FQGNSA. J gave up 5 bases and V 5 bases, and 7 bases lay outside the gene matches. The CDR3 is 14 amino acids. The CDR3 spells CASSPSGRTNEQYF. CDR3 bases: TGTGCCAGCAGCCCCAGCGGGAGGACTAACGAGCAGTACTTC.

The CDR3 loop reads CASSPKTGVQETQYF. For the CDR3, the DNA is TGCGCCAGCAGCCCGAAGACAGGGGTCCAAGAGACCCAGTACTTC. This sequence joins TRBV5-1 and TRBJ2-5, with 8 bases that match TRBD1. Germline values: CDR1 SGHRS, CDR2 YFSETQ. J lost 1 base, V lost 4 bases, and 6 bases had no gene match. CDR3 length: 15 amino acids.

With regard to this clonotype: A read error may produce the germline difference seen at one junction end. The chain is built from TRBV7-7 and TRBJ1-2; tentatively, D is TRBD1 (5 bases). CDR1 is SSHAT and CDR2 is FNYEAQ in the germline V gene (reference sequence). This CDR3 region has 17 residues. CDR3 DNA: TGTGCTAGCAGCTTAGTCAGGAAGGCTGGGACCTCGTATGGCTACACCTTC. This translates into CASSLVRKAGTSYGYTF.

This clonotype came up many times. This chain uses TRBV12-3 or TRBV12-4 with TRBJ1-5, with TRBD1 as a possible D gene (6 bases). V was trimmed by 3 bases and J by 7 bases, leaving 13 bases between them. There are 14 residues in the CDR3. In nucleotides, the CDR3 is TGTGCCAGCAGTTTTACAGGGTCGCACCAGCCCCAGCATTTT. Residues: CASSFTGSHQPQHF.

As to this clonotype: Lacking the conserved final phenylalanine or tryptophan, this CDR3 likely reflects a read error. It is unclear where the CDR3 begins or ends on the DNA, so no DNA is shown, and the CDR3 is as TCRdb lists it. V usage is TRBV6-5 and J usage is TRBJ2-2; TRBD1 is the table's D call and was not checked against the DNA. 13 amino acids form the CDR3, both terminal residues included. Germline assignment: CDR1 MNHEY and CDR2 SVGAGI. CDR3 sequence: CASNGQGTGERFC.

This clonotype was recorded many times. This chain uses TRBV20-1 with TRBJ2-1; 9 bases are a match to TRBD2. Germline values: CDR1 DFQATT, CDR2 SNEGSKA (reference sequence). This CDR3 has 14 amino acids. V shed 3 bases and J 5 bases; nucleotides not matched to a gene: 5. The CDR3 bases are TGCAGTGCTAGTACTGCGGGAGGGCACAATGAGCAGTTCTTC. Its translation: CSASTAGGHNEQFF.

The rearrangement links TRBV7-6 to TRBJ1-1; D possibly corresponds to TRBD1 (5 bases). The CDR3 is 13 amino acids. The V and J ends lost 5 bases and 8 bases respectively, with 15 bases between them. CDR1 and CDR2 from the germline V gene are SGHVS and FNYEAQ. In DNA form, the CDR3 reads TGTGCCAGCAGCGGAACTCAGGGAAGGGAAGCTTTCTTT. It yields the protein CASSGTQGREAFF.

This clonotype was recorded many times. The CDR3 reads CASSWAVRTGGRGHTEAFF. CDR3 nucleotide sequence: TGTGCCAGCAGCTGGGCCGTGAGGACAGGGGGCCGGGGGCACACTGAAGCTTTCTTT. This chain uses TRBV5-6 with TRBJ1-1; 11 bases fit TRBD1. Germline trimming cut 3 bases from V and 3 bases from J; bases unmatched to any gene: 16. The CDR3 sequence is 19 residues long. Per germline, CDR1 SGHDT and CDR2 YYEEEE. The full variable domain, in which reference TRBV5-6 and TRBJ1-1 provide the parts outside the CDR3, is DAGVTQSPTHLIKTRGQQVTLRCSPKSGHDTVSWYQQALGQGPQFIFQYYEEEERQRGNFPDRFSGHQFPNYSSELNVNALLLGDSALYLCASSWAVRTGGRGHTEAFFGQGTRLTVV.

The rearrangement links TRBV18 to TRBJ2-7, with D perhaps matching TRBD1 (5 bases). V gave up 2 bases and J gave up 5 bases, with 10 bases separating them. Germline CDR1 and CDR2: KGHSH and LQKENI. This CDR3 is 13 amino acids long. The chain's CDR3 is CASSPGDSDEQYF. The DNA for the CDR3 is TGTGCCAGCTCACCAGGAGACAGCGACGAGCAGTACTTC.